Presented here are 7 T cell receptor beta chains from one specimen sequenced in a study of identifying expanded T cells in peripheral blood. This table comes from immunoSEQ multiplex PCR, and its TCRdb copy is limited to in-frame clones, with some not included. The data hold over 85,000 clones, with around 83% observed a single time. Sequencing was performed on blood. These receptors came from a person aged 18 to 75 in good health.

The rearrangement uses TRBV11-3 and TRBJ2-2; D not resolved. This CDR3 is built from 17 residues. V shed 5 bases and J shed 1 base, with 17 bases lying between them. CDR1 SGHNT and CDR2 YENEEA come from the germline V gene. The CDR3 DNA follows: TGTGCCAGCAGCGTAGGCGTCATCAGCAAGAACACCGGGGAGCTGTTTTTT. Its protein product is CASSVGVISKNTGELFF.

The rearrangement joins TRBV6-5 to TRBJ2-5; TRBD1 agrees at 7 bases. The CDR3 totals 14 residues. Germline CDR1 MNHEY, CDR2 SVGAGI. V was clipped by 6 bases and J by 9 bases; unmatched bases: 13. The CDR3 loop reads CASRPRDSGRSQYF. CDR3 coding DNA: TGTGCCAGCAGACCACGGGACAGCGGTCGGTCCCAGTACTTC.

CDR3 sequence reads: CASSQRVMTANMNTEAFF. The CDR3 DNA reads TGCGCCAGCAGCCAAAGAGTCATGACCGCCAACATGAACACTGAAGCTTTCTTT. The chain employs TRBV4-3 and TRBJ1-1; D ambiguous. There are 18 residues in the CDR3. Germline CDR1 LGHNA, CDR2 YSLEER. With 2 bases removed from V and 0 bases from J, the gap between germline ends came to 19 bases.

J is TRBJ2-5 and V is TRBV4-1; D is uncertain. Germline values: CDR1 MGHRA, CDR2 YSYEKL. The CDR3 loop spans 14 amino acids. V was pared by 4 bases and J by 3 bases, with 12 bases between. The CDR3 sequence: CASSPLGTEETQYF. CDR3 DNA sequence: TGCGCCAGCAGCCCCCTCGGCACAGAAGAGACCCAGTACTTC.

This sequence joins TRBV6-1 and TRBJ2-5; D unclear. The CDR3 has 14 amino acids. CDR1 and CDR2 (germline): MNHNS, SASEGT. V lost 6 bases to trimming and J lost 5 bases, with 16 bases between them. CDR3 in amino acids: CASSLPTVPETQYF. The CDR3 nucleotides read TGTGCCAGCAGCCTCCCTACAGTTCCGGAGACCCAGTACTTC.

The CDR3 sequence: CASSVETGPYTF. CDR3 DNA sequence: TGTGCCAGCAGCGTAGAAACAGGGCCCTACACCTTC. The chain uses TRBV9 and TRBJ1-2, with D possibly being TRBD1 (6 bases). Trimming removed 0 bases from V and 10 bases from J, with 10 bases in between. Germline CDR1 reads SGDLS; CDR2 reads YYNGEE. CDR3 length: 12 residues.

CDR3 DNA: TGTGCCAGCAGTGTGACAGGCTCTGGAAACACCATATATTTT. It specifies CASSVTGSGNTIYF. The chain has TRBV9 and TRBJ1-3, with TRBD1 as a possible D gene (6 bases). The germline CDR1 and CDR2 sequences are SGDLS and YYNGEE. The CDR3 contains 14 residues. V was clipped by 5 bases and J by 0 bases, with 9 bases between them.